This T cell receptor beta chain was found in a study of T cells in Graves' hyperthyroidism and ophthalmopathy (dated by TCRdb to the late 2010s). About the investigation overall: Peripheral blood samples were taken at initial diagnosis, before any treatment was given. The study also compared thyroid tissue and blood T-cell repertoires from a handful of Graves' hyperthyroidism patients. To identify TCR V-J signatures that set the groups apart, the researchers used a discovery cohort of 100 patients, made up of about 44 with Graves' ophthalmopathy and 57 with stable Graves' hyperthyroidism. The 100 or so discovery patients were randomly split 7:3 into training and test sets. Once sampling was done, hyperthyroidism patients were given methimazole at a starting dose of 30 mg daily, whereas ophthalmopathy patients were given high-dose intravenous methylprednisolone. TCR Vbeta CDR3 sequencing of some 140 peripheral blood samples (roughly 43 ophthalmopathy, 75 or so hyperthyroidism and 17 progressor patients) is reported in the paper. Whether ophthalmopathy could be predicted prospectively was tested in an independent validation cohort made up of about 18 hyperthyroidism patients plus 17 patients who later progressed to ophthalmopathy. What the study reported, not specific to this receptor: Most expanded thyroid clonotypes (frequency above 0.001) were also detected in blood, a finding suggesting that blood repertoires may reflect thyroid immune responses. In validation, the model predicted progression to ophthalmopathy with 65% to 71% sensitivity and over 72% specificity, a median of about 6.7 months before onset. In cross-validation, a model built on a 13 V-J signature told ophthalmopathy apart from stable hyperthyroidism with over 85% sensitivity and about 81% specificity, and in testing the same model reached 80%/75%. No statistical method was used to set the sample size in advance, and investigators knew the group allocation.

Ophthalmopathy patients had moderately to severely active disease, with a Clinical Activity Score of 3 or more, a NOSPECS grade of 4 or more, and a disease duration of less than 3 months. Patients with uncontrolled infections, other autoimmune diseases, pregnancy or lactation were excluded. Clinical symptoms, serum thyroxine and TRAb, thyroid ultrasound, and orbital computed tomography formed the basis for the diagnoses. Ficoll-Paque density gradient centrifugation was used to isolate PBMCs from around 10 ml of fresh peripheral blood. Total RNA was extracted with Trizol reagent, and quality was checked on an Agilent 2100 Bioanalyzer. The TCR beta CDR3 regions were amplified from the RNA transcripts. For the first round of RT-PCR on the TCR CDR3, the HTBI primer set was used together with the Qiagen OneStep RT-PCR kit. A second multiplex PCR round built the libraries, followed by size selection and purification. Paired-end sequencing of the libraries was performed with 100 bp reads on an Illumina HiSeq2000. Under the source paper's analysis protocol: Raw data were processed with SOAPnuke, discarding reads with adapters, uncalled bases, mean Phred below 15, or no exact constant-primer or identifier match. COPE v1.2.5 was used to merge high-quality paired reads, and clonotypes were defined as unique nucleotide sequences. MiTCR v1.1 was used to align clonotypes to the IMGT TRBV, TRBD and TRBJ reference segments. The analysis was restricted to V-J combinations with a frequency above 0.0001, which together covered roughly 99% of the repertoires. A TCS score was defined as the ratio between F50 (clonal expansion) and ExV (chaos), using BLOSUM62-based TCRdist between CDR3 peptides within each V-J. Welch's t-statistics and random forest reduced 514 V-J features to about 12, which were used in a naive Bayes classifier (R e1071). The raw public data were reprocessed by TCRdb itself: fastp quality trimming at Q25, MiXCR clonotype calling, in-frame beta chains only. CDR3 protein duplicates are merged, each entry listing the most common genes and DNA. The V and J calls come from TCRdb's annotation, not from the publication. The sample table holds around 520,000 distinct CDR3 sequences, of which around 24% were seen once. Around 11% of the sample is in the top ten clones.

This clonotype was counted at least ten times. Its binding antigen is unknown. Base qualities are not recorded, but no much larger clone differs from it by a single base. The junction shows trimming of 2 bases on V and 0 bases on J, plus 13 bases between the germline ends. The CDR3 sequence holds 16 residues, the cysteine and phenylalanine included. Only CDR3 DNA is held: 48 bases, read in frame from base 1. Sequencing used blood. The clonotype was recovered from a woman in her twenties or thirties with Graves' ophthalmopathy. The sequence links TRBV12-3 or TRBV12-4 to TRBJ2-5, with TRBD2 as a weak D call on 7 bases. This receptor has the CDR3 CASSLRGGDYQETQYF. DNA sequence: TGTGCCAGCAGTTTAAGGGGGGGGGACTACCAAGAGACCCAGTACTTC.